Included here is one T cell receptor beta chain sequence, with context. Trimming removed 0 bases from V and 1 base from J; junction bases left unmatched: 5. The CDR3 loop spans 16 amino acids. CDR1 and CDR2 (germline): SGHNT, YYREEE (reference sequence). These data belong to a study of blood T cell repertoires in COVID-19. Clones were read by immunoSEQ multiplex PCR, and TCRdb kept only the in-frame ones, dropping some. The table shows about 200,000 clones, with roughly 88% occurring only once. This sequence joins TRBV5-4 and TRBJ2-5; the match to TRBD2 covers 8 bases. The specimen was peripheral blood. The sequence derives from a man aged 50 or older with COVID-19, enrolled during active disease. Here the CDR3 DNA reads TGTGCCAGCAGCTTGGATGGCGGGGGGACCCAAGAGACCCAGTACTTC. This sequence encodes CASSLDGGGTQETQYF.